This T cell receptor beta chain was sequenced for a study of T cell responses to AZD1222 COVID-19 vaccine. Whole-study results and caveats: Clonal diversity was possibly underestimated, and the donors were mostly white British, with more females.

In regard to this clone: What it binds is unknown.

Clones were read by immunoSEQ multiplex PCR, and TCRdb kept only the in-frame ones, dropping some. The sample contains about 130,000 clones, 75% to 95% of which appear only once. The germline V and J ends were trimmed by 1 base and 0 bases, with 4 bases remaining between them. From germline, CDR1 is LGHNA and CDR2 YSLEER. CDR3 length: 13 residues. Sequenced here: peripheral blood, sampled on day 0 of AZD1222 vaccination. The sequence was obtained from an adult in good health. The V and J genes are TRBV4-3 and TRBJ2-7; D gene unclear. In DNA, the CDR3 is TGCGCCAGCAGCCAAGCCAGCTCCTACGAGCAGTACTTC. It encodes CASSQASSYEQYF.